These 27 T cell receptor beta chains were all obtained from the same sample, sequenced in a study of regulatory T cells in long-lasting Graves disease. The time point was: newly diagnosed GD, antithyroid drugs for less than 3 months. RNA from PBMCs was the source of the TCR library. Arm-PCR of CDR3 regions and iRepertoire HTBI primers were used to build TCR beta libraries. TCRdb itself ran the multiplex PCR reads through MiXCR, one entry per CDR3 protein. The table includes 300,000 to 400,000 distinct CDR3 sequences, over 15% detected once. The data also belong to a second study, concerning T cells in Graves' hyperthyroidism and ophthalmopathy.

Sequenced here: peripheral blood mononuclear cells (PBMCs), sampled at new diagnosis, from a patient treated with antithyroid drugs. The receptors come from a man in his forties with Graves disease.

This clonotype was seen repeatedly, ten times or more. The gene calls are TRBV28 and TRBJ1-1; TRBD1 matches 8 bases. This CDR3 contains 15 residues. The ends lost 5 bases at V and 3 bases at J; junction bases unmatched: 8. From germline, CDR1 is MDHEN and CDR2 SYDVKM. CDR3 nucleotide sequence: TGTGCCAGCAGTACCACAGGGGGGAGCGACACTGAAGCTTTCTTT. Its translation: CASSTTGGSDTEAFF.

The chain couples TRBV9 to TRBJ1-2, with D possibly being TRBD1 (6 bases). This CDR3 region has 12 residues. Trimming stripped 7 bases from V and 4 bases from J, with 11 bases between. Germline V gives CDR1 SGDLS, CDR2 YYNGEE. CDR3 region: CASFGQTYGYTF. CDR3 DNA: TGTGCCAGCTTCGGACAGACCTATGGCTACACCTTC.

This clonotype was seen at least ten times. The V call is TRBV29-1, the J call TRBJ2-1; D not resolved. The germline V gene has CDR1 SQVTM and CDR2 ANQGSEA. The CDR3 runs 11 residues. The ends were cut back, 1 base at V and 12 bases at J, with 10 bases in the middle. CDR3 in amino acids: CSVEAGNRQFF. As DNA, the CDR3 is TGCAGCGTTGAAGCCGGAAACAGGCAGTTCTTC.

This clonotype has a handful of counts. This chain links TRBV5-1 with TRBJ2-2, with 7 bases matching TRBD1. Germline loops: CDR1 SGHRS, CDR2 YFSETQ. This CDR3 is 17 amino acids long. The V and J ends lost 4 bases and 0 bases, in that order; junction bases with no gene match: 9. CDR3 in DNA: TGCGCCAGCAGCCCAACCCCTCAGGGGGCGAACACCGGGGAGCTGTTTTTT. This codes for CASSPTPQGANTGELFF.

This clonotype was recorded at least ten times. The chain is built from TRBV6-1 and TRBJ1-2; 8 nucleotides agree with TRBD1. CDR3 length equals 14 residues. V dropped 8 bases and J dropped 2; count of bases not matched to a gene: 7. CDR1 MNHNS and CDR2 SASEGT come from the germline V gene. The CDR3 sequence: CASGTGWSNYGYTF. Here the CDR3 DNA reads TGTGCCAGCGGGACAGGATGGTCCAACTATGGCTACACCTTC.

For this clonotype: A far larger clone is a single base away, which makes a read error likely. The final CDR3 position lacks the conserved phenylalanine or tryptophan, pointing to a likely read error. CDR3 nucleotide sequence: TGTGCCAGCAGGCTCTCTACAGGGAAAGGGACCCAGTACCTC. It specifies CASRLSTGKGTQYL. The V and J genes are TRBV13 and TRBJ2-5; possible D gene TRBD1, 6 bases. Germline V gene sequence: CDR1 PRHDT, CDR2 FYEKMQ (reference sequence). V dropped 6 bases and J dropped 7 bases, with 18 bases sitting between them. This CDR3 comprises 14 residues.

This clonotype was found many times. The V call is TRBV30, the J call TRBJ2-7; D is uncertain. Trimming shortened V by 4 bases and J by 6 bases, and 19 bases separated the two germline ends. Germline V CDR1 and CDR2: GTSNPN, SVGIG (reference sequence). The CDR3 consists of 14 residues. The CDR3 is CAWNLRAVDGEQYF. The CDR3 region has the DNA TGTGCCTGGAACCTTCGAGCTGTCGACGGCGAGCAGTACTTC.

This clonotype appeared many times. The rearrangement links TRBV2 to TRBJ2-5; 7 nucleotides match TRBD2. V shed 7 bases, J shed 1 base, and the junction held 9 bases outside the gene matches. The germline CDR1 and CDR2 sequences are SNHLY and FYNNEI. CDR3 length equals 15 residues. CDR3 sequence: CASNLGGGGQETQYF. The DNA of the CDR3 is TGTGCCAGCAATCTTGGAGGCGGGGGCCAAGAGACCCAGTACTTC.

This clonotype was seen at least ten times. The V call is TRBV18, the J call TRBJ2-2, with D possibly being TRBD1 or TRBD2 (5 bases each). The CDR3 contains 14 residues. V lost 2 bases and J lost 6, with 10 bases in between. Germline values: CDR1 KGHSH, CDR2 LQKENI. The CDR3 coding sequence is TGTGCCAGCTCACCAGTGAGGGACGCCGGGGAGCTGTTTTTT. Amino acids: CASSPVRDAGELFF.

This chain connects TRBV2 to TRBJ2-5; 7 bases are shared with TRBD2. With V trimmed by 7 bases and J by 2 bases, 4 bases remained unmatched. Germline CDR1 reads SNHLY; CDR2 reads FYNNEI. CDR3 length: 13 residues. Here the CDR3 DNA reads TGTGCCAGCACGCTAGCGGTTCAAGAGACCCAGTACTTC. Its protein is CASTLAVQETQYF.

The CDR3 nucleotides read TGTGCCAGCAACCGACTAGCGGGGGCTTCCTACGAGCAGTACTTC. Residues: CASNRLAGASYEQYF. This chain joins TRBV6-2 or TRBV6-3 and TRBJ2-7; TRBD2 matches at 12 bases. This CDR3 is 15 amino acids long. V trimming: 7 bases; J trimming: 1 base; junction bases outside the gene matches: 5. Germline V gene lookup returns CDR1 MNHEY and CDR2 SVGEGT.

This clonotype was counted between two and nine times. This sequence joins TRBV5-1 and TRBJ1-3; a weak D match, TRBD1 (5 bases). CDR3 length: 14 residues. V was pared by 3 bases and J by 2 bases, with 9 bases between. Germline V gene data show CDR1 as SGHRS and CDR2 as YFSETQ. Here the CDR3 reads CASSSTVTGNTIYF. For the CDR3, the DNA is TGCGCCAGCAGCTCGACAGTAACTGGAAACACCATATATTTT.

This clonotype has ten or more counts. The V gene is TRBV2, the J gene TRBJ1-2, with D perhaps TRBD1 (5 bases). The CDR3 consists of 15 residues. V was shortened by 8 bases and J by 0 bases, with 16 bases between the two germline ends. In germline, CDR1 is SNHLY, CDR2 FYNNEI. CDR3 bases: TGTGCCAGCGCCAGGCAACAGGCAGCTAACTATGGCTACACCTTC. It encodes CASARQQAANYGYTF. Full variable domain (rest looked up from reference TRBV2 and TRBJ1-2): EPEVTQTPSHQVTQMGQEVILRCVPISNHLYFYWYRQILGQKVEFLVSFYNNEISEKSEIFDDQFSVERPDGSNFTLKIRSTKLEDSAMYFCASARQQAANYGYTFGSGTRLTVV.

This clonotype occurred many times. Here the CDR3 reads CAWGTLLAKNIQYF. The CDR3 DNA is TGTGCCTGGGGGACTTTACTAGCCAAAAACATTCAGTACTTC. This sequence joins TRBV30 and TRBJ2-4, with D maybe TRBD2 (6 bases). CDR1 GTSNPN and CDR2 SVGIG come from the germline V gene (reference sequence). Trimming removed 5 bases at V and 0 bases at J, with 11 bases between. This CDR3 contains 14 residues.

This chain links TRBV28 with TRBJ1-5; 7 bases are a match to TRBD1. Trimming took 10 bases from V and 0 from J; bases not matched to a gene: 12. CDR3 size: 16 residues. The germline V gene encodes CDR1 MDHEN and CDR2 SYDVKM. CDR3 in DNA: TGTGCCACCCAACACCAGGGGGTCAATAGCAATCAGCCCCAGCATTTT. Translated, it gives CATQHQGVNSNQPQHF.

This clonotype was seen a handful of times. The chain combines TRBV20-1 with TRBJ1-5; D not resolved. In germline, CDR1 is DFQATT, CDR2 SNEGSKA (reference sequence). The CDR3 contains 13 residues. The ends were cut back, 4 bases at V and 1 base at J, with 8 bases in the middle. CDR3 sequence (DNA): TGCAGTGCTAATCAGCGCAGCAATCAGCCCCAGCATTTT. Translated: CSANQRSNQPQHF.

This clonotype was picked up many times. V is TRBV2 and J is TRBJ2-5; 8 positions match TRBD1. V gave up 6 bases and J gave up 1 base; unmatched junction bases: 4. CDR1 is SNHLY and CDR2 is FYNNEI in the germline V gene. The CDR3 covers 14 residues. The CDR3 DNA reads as TGTGCCAGCAGAGATGGACAGGGCCAAGAGACCCAGTACTTC. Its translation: CASRDGQGQETQYF.

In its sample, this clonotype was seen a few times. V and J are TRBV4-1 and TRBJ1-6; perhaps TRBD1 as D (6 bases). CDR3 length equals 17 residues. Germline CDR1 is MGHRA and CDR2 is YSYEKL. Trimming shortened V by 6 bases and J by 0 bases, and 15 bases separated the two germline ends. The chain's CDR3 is CASSRLTGSSYNSPLHF. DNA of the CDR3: TGCGCCAGCAGTCGCCTTACAGGGAGCTCCTATAATTCACCCCTCCACTTT.

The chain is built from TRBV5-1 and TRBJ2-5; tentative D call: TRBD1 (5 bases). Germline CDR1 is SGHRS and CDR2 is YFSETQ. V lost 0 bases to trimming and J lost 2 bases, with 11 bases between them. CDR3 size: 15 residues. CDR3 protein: CASSLVYDRQETQYF. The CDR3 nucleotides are TGCGCCAGCAGCTTGGTATATGACAGACAAGAGACCCAGTACTTC.

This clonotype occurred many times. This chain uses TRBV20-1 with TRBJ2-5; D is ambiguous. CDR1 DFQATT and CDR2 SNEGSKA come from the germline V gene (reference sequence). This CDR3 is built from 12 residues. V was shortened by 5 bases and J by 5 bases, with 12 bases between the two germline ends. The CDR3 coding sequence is TGCAGTGCTCGGACGGCGCGGGAGACCCAGTACTTC. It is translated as CSARTARETQYF.

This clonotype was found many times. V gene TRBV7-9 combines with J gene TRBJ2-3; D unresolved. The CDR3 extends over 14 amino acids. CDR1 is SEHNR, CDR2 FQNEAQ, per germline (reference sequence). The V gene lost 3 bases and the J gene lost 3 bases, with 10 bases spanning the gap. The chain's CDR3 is CASSFGSVTDTQYF. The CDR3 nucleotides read TGTGCCAGCAGCTTCGGCAGTGTTACAGATACGCAGTATTTT.

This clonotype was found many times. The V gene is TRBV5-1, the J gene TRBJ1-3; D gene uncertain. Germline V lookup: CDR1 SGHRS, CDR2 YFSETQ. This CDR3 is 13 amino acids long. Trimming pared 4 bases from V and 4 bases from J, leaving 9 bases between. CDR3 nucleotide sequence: TGCGCCAGCAGCGAGGAGGGAGGAAACACCATATATTTT. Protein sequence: CASSEEGGNTIYF.

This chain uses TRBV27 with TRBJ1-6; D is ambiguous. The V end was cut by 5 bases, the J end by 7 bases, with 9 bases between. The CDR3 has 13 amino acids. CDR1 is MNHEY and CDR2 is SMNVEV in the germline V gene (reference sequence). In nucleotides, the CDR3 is TGTGCCAGCAGTATCCAGCGGAATTCACCCCTCCACTTT. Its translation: CASSIQRNSPLHF.

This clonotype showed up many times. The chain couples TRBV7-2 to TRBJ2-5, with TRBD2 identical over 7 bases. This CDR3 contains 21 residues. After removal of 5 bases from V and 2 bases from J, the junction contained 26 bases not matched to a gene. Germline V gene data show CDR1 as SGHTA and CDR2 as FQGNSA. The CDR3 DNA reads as TGTGCCAGCAGCCCAGCCTTAGACAGTGGGAGGGGTAGGGGAAGACAAGAGACCCAGTACTTC. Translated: CASSPALDSGRGRGRQETQYF.

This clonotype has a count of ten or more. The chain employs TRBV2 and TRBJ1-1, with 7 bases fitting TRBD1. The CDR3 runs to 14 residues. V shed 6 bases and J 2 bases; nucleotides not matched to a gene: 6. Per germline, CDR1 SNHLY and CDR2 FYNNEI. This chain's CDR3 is CASSLRQGNTEAFF. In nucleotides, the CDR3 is TGTGCCAGCAGCTTACGACAGGGAAACACTGAAGCTTTCTTT.

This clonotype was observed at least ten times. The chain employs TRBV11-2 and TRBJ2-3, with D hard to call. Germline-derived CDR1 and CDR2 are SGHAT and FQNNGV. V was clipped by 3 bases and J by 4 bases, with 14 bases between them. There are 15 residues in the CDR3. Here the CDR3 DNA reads TGTGCCAGCAGCTTTTGGACGCTGCGCCCAGATACGCAGTATTTT. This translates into CASSFWTLRPDTQYF.

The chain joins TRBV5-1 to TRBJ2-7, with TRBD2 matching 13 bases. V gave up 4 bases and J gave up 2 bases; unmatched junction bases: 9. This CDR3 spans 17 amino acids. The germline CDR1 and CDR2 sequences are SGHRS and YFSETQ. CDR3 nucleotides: TGCGCCAGCAGCCGTGGACTAGCGGGGGAACGAACCTACGAGCAGTACTTC. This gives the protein CASSRGLAGERTYEQYF.